Listed here is a single T cell receptor (beta chain). Its target is not known. Other nucleotide sequences from this sample produce the same CDR3. The data were obtained in a study of shared clonotypes between healthy human individuals. Caucasian adults residing in Nashville, Tennessee made up all the donors. Sequenced by immunoSEQ multiplex PCR; TCRdb stores in-frame clones only, minus some. The data hold approximately 1.4 million clones, with 98% observed a single time. Notes on the study in general: Generation probabilities were higher for clonotypes shared across all four sorted-subset donors than for unshared ones. Generally, naive subsets (rather than memory subsets) showed larger estimated richness. Limitation of the genetic and exposure-history diversity represented came from the few donors.

This TCR was sampled from a man aged 25 to 40 in good health. Source material: naive CD4+ T cells sorted from blood. Subset indicated: CD45RA+ positively selected.

The CDR3 region is CAIRGGSTDTQYF. CDR3 DNA sequence: TGTGCCATCAGGGGGGGTTCTACAGATACGCAGTATTTT. The V gene is TRBV10-3, the J gene TRBJ2-3; D may be TRBD2 (6 bases). There are 13 residues in the CDR3. V lost 6 bases, J lost 3 bases, and 10 bases lay in between. CDR1 is ENHRY and CDR2 is SYGVKD in the germline V gene.